The clone carrying this TCR beta chain came up a few times. The entry originates in a study of T cells in Graves' hyperthyroidism and ophthalmopathy. The CDR3 consists of 15 residues. J lost 7 bases, V lost 4 bases, and 9 bases had no gene match. CDR1 and CDR2 (germline): MRHNA, SNTAGT. RNA transcripts gave rise to amplified TCR beta CDR3 regions. In the first-round RT-PCR of the TCR CDR3, the HTBI primer set was used. TCRdb analysed the multiplex PCR reads with MiXCR anew, one entry per CDR3 protein. The top ten hold roughly 33% of the sample, which has approximately 300,000 distinct CDR3 sequences, roughly 17% seen once.

Sequences were obtained from blood. The clonotype originates from a man younger than 40 with Graves' hyperthyroidism. V usage is TRBV6-4 and J usage is TRBJ2-1; 8 nucleotides agree with TRBD2. The CDR3 loop reads CASSVRAGEVNEQFF. The CDR3 DNA sequence: TGTGCCAGCAGTGTCCGAGCGGGAGAGGTGAATGAGCAGTTCTTC.